Below, one T cell receptor beta chain is given with its context. Study processing details: Estimation of nucleated cell counts relied on the amplification of reference gene primers. Measured with immunoSEQ multiplex PCR; TCRdb has only the in-frame clones, and not every one. The V and J calls and clone size come from that table; D and trimming were worked out from the DNA. Of hundreds of thousands of clones listed, around nine tenths are singletons. These data belong to a study of blood T cell repertoires in COVID-19. Whole-study context: Researchers got acute and convalescent COVID-19 samples from the United States, Italy and Spain.

The source is a woman aged 45-65 years who had recovered from COVID-19. The sequenced material came from PBMCs or T cells enriched from blood (not recorded which).

The CDR3 protein is CASSWRDGNTEAFF. The CDR3 nucleotides read TGTGCCAGCAGCTGGCGGGACGGGAACACTGAAGCTTTCTTT. The V call is TRBV7-9, the J call TRBJ1-1; D may be TRBD1 (5 bases). V lost 4 bases to trimming and J lost 1 base, with 10 bases between them. Germline-derived CDR1 and CDR2 are SEHNR and FQNEAQ (reference sequence). The CDR3 is 14 amino acids.